The 29 T cell receptor beta chains below were found in one sample sequenced in a study of cytotoxic CD8 clonotypes in ibrutinib-treated CLL. Data came from immunoSEQ multiplex PCR; TCRdb stores just in-frame clones and leaves some out. The repertoire holds 150,000 to 200,000 clones, roughly 90% seen once, with about 2.9% in the top ten. Specimen: PBMCs, collected at disease progression, from a patient treated with ibrutinib. These TCRs come from a human donor with chronic lymphocytic leukemia.

This chain joins TRBV28 and TRBJ1-1; 10 nucleotides agree with TRBD1. Trimming took 7 bases from V and 8 from J; bases not matched to a gene: 4. The CDR3 covers 12 residues. Germline CDR1 is MDHEN and CDR2 is SYDVKM. Here the CDR3 DNA reads TGTGCCAGCAAAGGGACAGGGGCCGAAGCTTTCTTT. It translates to CASKGTGAEAFF.

CDR3 amino acids: CASSFSNAGELFF. For the CDR3, the DNA is TGTGCCAGCAGCTTCTCTAATGCCGGGGAGCTGTTTTTT. The V call is TRBV7-3, the J call TRBJ2-2; D is undetermined. V was shortened by 3 bases and J by 6 bases, with 8 bases between the two germline ends. CDR1 and CDR2 (germline): SGHTA, FQGTGA. This CDR3 contains 13 residues. Full variable domain (outside the CDR3, taken from reference TRBV7-3 and TRBJ2-2): GAGVSQTPSNKVTEKGKYVELRCDPISGHTALYWYRQSLGQGPEFLIYFQGTGAADDSGLPNDRFFAVRPEGSVSTLKIQRTERGDSAVYLCASSFSNAGELFFGEGSRLTVL.

The chain links TRBV5-4 to TRBJ2-7, with a tentative D call TRBD2 (6 bases). CDR1 and CDR2 from the germline V gene are SGHNT and YYREEE (reference sequence). V was cut by 3 bases and J by 4 bases, with 17 bases left in between. The CDR3 sequence is 15 residues long. CDR3 bases: TGTGCCAGCAGCTCGGTCCCGGGAGTGAGTTACGAGCAGTACTTC. It translates to CASSSVPGVSYEQYF.

This chain joins TRBV5-1 and TRBJ1-1; the D is unclear. Trimming removed 7 bases from V and 4 bases from J, with 8 bases in between. The CDR3 loop spans 11 amino acids. The germline gives CDR1 SGHRS, CDR2 YFSETQ. The CDR3 sequence: CASRGGTEAFF. CDR3 DNA: TGCGCCAGCCGGGGTGGCACTGAAGCTTTCTTT.

The chain has TRBV4-2 and TRBJ2-1, with 10 bases aligning to TRBD2. The V gene's germline CDR1 is LGHNA and CDR2 YNFKEQ. This CDR3 is built from 17 residues. Germline trimming cut 3 bases from V and 4 bases from J; bases unmatched to any gene: 9. CDR3 amino acids: CASSQYTSGTTYNEQFF. The CDR3 DNA is TGTGCCAGCAGCCAGTATACTAGCGGGACCACTTACAATGAGCAGTTCTTC.

With regard to this clone: Other nucleotide sequences in the sample specify the same CDR3. This chain joins TRBV19 and TRBJ1-4; D not certain. Trimming removed 3 bases at V and 8 bases at J, with 4 bases between. Germline V gives CDR1 LNHDA, CDR2 SQIVND (reference sequence). CDR3 size: 11 residues. The DNA for the CDR3 is TGTGCCAGTAGTATTGGCGAAAAACTGTTTTTT. Translating gives CASSIGEKLFF.

This rearrangement joins TRBV7-2 to TRBJ2-2, with D perhaps TRBD1 (6 bases). The ends were cut back, 5 bases at V and 4 bases at J, with 17 bases in the middle. Looked up from germline, CDR1 is SGHTA and CDR2 is FQGNSA. The length of the CDR3 is 16 residues. Here the CDR3 reads CASSPPTGRGTGELFF. The CDR3 DNA reads as TGTGCCAGCAGCCCACCGACAGGAAGGGGCACCGGGGAGCTGTTTTTT.

This clone was counted a single time. This sequence joins TRBV29-1 and TRBJ2-7; 8 bases line up with TRBD2. This CDR3 contains 15 residues. CDR1 and CDR2 (germline): SQVTM, ANQGSEA. The ends lost 7 bases at V and 4 bases at J; junction bases unmatched: 15. CDR3 protein: CSATQGIAGYYEQYF. The CDR3 coding sequence is TGCAGCGCAACCCAGGGGATAGCGGGGTATTACGAGCAGTACTTC.

J is TRBJ2-5 and V is TRBV7-3; a possible D gene is TRBD1 (6 bases). Trimming pared 2 bases from V and 4 bases from J, leaving 14 bases between. The CDR3 is 15 amino acids. Germline-derived CDR1 and CDR2 are SGHTA and FQGTGA. The CDR3 loop reads CASSLGGQGTETQYF. CDR3 sequence (DNA): TGTGCCAGCAGCTTAGGTGGGCAGGGGACAGAGACCCAGTACTTC.

The chain couples TRBV4-2 to TRBJ2-3; 9 bases are a match to TRBD2. CDR1 is LGHNA and CDR2 is YNFKEQ in the germline V gene. Trimming took 0 bases from V and 5 from J; bases not matched to a gene: 12. The CDR3 sequence is 18 residues long. The CDR3 reads CASSQETTSGSRGDTQYF. The CDR3 DNA is TGTGCCAGCAGCCAAGAGACGACTAGCGGTTCGAGGGGAGATACGCAGTATTTT.

The rearrangement links TRBV27 to TRBJ2-7, with 13 positions matching TRBD2. The CDR3 has 16 residues. CDR1 is MNHEY and CDR2 is SMNVEV in the germline V gene (reference sequence). V dropped 4 bases and J dropped 0; count of bases not matched to a gene: 3. CDR3: CASSSWTSGSSYEQYF. In DNA form, the CDR3 reads TGTGCCAGCAGTTCCTGGACTAGCGGGAGCTCCTACGAGCAGTACTTC.

This clone was found once. The chain couples TRBV5-4 to TRBJ2-7; D remains ambiguous. Trimming removed 5 bases at V and 3 bases at J, with 12 bases between. This CDR3 region has 13 residues. Germline-derived CDR1 and CDR2 are SGHNT and YYREEE (reference sequence). DNA of the CDR3: TGTGCCAGCAGTCTCGGTCCTTACTACGAGCAGTACTTC. As protein: CASSLGPYYEQYF.

The chain links TRBV5-1 to TRBJ1-1, with D maybe TRBD1 (5 bases). The CDR3 has 15 residues. Germline V gene sequence: CDR1 SGHRS, CDR2 YFSETQ. V was trimmed by 2 bases and J by 4 bases, leaving 15 bases between them. The CDR3 loop reads CASSFGQGSGTEAFF. CDR3 coding DNA: TGCGCCAGCAGCTTTGGGCAGGGATCGGGCACTGAAGCTTTCTTT.

This chain uses TRBV25-1 with TRBJ1-2; D is unresolved. This CDR3 contains 15 residues. Trimming removed 8 bases at V and 4 bases at J, with 20 bases between. CDR1 and CDR2 (germline): MGHDK, SYGVNS. The CDR3 DNA is TGTGCCAGCTCATCCGAGTCGGTCCGTCTCTATGGCTACACCTTC. Protein: CASSSESVRLYGYTF.

The rearrangement joins TRBV6-1 to TRBJ2-3; D gene ambiguous. Germline V gene sequence: CDR1 MNHNS, CDR2 SASEGT. V was shortened by 2 bases and J by 4 bases, with 4 bases between the two germline ends. CDR3 length: 12 residues. The CDR3 region is CASSEFSDTQYF. In DNA form, the CDR3 reads TGTGCCAGCAGTGAATTTTCAGATACGCAGTATTTT.

The chain is built from TRBV7-6 and TRBJ2-1, with 10 bases matching TRBD1. V shed 2 bases and J 4 bases; nucleotides not matched to a gene: 5. The CDR3 has 16 residues. Germline V CDR1 and CDR2: SGHVS, FNYEAQ. The CDR3 nucleotides are TGTGCCAGCAGCTTAAGAAGGACAGGGGGATACAATGAGCAGTTCTTC. Protein product: CASSLRRTGGYNEQFF.

This sequence joins TRBV5-4 and TRBJ2-2; D uncertain. Trimming took 0 bases from V and 6 from J, leaving 12 bases between them. Germline lookup yields CDR1 SGHNT and CDR2 YYREEE (reference sequence). The CDR3 consists of 15 residues. CDR3 amino acids: CASSLDGSLAGELFF. The CDR3 DNA reads as TGTGCCAGCAGCTTGGACGGCTCCTTGGCCGGGGAGCTGTTTTTT. Based on the CDR3 plus reference TRBV5-4 and TRBJ2-2, the full variable domain is ETGVTQSPTHLIKTRGQQVTLRCSSQSGHNTVSWYQQALGQGPQFIFQYYREEENGRGNFPPRFSGLQFPNYSSELNVNALELDDSALYLCASSLDGSLAGELFFGEGSRLTVL.

This clone appeared a few times. The chain recombines TRBV4-2 with TRBJ1-1; TRBD1 agrees at 7 bases. V lost 2 bases to trimming and J lost 1 base; unmatched junction nucleotides: 10. This CDR3 is 17 amino acids long. Germline CDR1 reads LGHNA; CDR2 reads YNFKEQ. The CDR3 reads CASSQPLGQTANTEAFF. The CDR3 DNA is TGTGCCAGCAGCCAACCCCTGGGACAGACAGCGAACACTGAAGCTTTCTTT.

This clone was counted ten times or more. V usage is TRBV19 and J usage is TRBJ1-2; D is perhaps TRBD1 (5 bases). The germline CDR1 and CDR2 sequences are LNHDA and SQIVND (reference sequence). The CDR3 covers 13 residues. Trimming cost V 6 bases and J 3 bases, with 11 bases left between them. The CDR3 DNA is TGTGCCAGTAGCGAGGAGGGGTACTATGGCTACACCTTC. This encodes CASSEEGYYGYTF.

Points on this clone: Within the sample, other DNA sequences also encode this same CDR3. V gene TRBV9 combines with J gene TRBJ2-7; a possible D gene is TRBD2 (7 bases). V was clipped by 2 bases and J by 2 bases, with 11 bases between them. Germline loops: CDR1 SGDLS, CDR2 YYNGEE. The CDR3 extends over 14 amino acids. The CDR3 loop is CASSVGGGAYEQYF. CDR3 nucleotide sequence: TGTGCCAGCAGCGTGGGAGGGGGAGCCTACGAGCAGTACTTC.

The chain is built from TRBV11-2 and TRBJ2-2; 10 bases are a match to TRBD2. The CDR3 loop spans 18 amino acids. Trimming cost V 3 bases and J 2 bases; bases outside gene matches: 9. CDR1 SGHAT and CDR2 FQNNGV come from the germline V gene. The CDR3 is CASSLEYGLAVNTGELFF. CDR3 nucleotides: TGTGCCAGCAGCTTGGAATACGGACTAGCGGTCAACACCGGGGAGCTGTTTTTT.

The chain has TRBV6-6 and TRBJ2-3; 7 bases fit TRBD2. Germline V lookup: CDR1 MNHNY, CDR2 SVGAGI (reference sequence). The trim removed 2 bases at V and 4 bases at J, leaving 6 bases unmatched. The CDR3 has 15 amino acids. The CDR3 region has the DNA TGTGCCAGCAGTTACGGGGCGGGAGTCGCAGATACGCAGTATTTT. As protein: CASSYGAGVADTQYF.

V gene TRBV7-3 combines with J gene TRBJ2-1, with D perhaps given as TRBD1 or TRBD2 (7 bases each). V was trimmed by 5 bases and J by 8 bases, leaving 19 bases between them. Germline V gene lookup returns CDR1 SGHTA and CDR2 FQGTGA. The CDR3 loop spans 15 amino acids. CDR3 in amino acids: CASSPDRTRSDEQFF. CDR3 nucleotide sequence: TGTGCCAGCAGCCCGGACAGGACTAGATCAGATGAGCAGTTCTTC.

The chain recombines TRBV5-6 with TRBJ2-7; 7 bases match TRBD1. CDR1 is SGHDT, CDR2 YYEEEE, per germline. V trimming: 0 bases; J trimming: 4 bases; junction bases outside the gene matches: 4. The CDR3 sequence is 14 residues long. The CDR3 reads CASSLGNRGYEQYF. CDR3 DNA sequence: TGTGCCAGCAGCTTGGGCAACAGGGGTTACGAGCAGTACTTC.

The gene calls are TRBV28 and TRBJ1-2; the D gene is possibly TRBD1 (5 bases). Between the trimmed V and J ends, which lost 6 bases and 8 bases, there was a span of 25 bases. Germline CDR1 MDHEN, CDR2 SYDVKM. The CDR3 has 16 residues. CDR3 residues: CASSPPPGRDVIGYTF. The DNA for the CDR3 is TGTGCCAGCAGCCCTCCACCGGGACGGGACGTTATAGGCTACACCTTC.

The chain carries TRBV28 and TRBJ2-5; 7 nucleotides line up with TRBD2. The ends lost 0 bases at V and 2 bases at J; junction bases unmatched: 12. The CDR3 runs 18 residues. Germline V gives CDR1 MDHEN, CDR2 SYDVKM. The CDR3: CASSLWRGSGGRQETQYF. The CDR3 nucleotides read TGTGCCAGCAGTTTATGGAGGGGTTCGGGAGGCAGACAAGAGACCCAGTACTTC.

The chain combines TRBV5-1 with TRBJ2-5, with TRBD2 matching 11 bases. Germline trimming cut 4 bases from V and 4 bases from J; bases unmatched to any gene: 9. The CDR3 is made up of 16 amino acids. Germline V gene sequence: CDR1 SGHRS, CDR2 YFSETQ. CDR3 loop: CASSVTTSGSTETQYF. The CDR3 DNA is TGCGCCAGCAGCGTCACAACTAGCGGGAGTACAGAGACCCAGTACTTC.

The chain joins TRBV9 to TRBJ1-4; D is unclear. CDR3 length equals 15 residues. V was clipped by 4 bases and J by 7 bases, with 17 bases between them. Germline CDR1 is SGDLS and CDR2 is YYNGEE. DNA of the CDR3: TGTGCCAGCAGCACCGGACGGCGCGGAAGTGAAAAACTGTTTTTT. It codes for CASSTGRRGSEKLFF.

This chain connects TRBV19 to TRBJ1-2, with 9 bases fitting TRBD1. Trimming took 6 bases from V and 4 from J; bases not matched to a gene: 3. Germline CDR1 and CDR2: LNHDA and SQIVND (reference sequence). CDR3 length: 13 residues. As DNA, the CDR3 is TGTGCCAGTAGGGGGGGACAGGGCTATGGCTACACCTTC. Protein sequence: CASRGGQGYGYTF.